The next 21 T cell receptor beta chains were all read from a single sample in a study of control samples from healthy donors and cancer patients. Profiling relied on immunoSEQ multiplex PCR, and the TCRdb table lists in-frame clones only, not all of them. This table holds over 200,000 clones, around 80% found once. The sequenced sample was PBMCs. The source is a woman aged 55-69 years with lung cancer.

The chain combines TRBV6-4 with TRBJ1-1; D unclear. The V gene lost 2 bases and the J gene lost 0 bases, with 4 bases spanning the gap. The CDR3 runs to 13 residues. In germline, CDR1 is MRHNA, CDR2 SNTAGT. DNA of the CDR3: TGTGCCAGCAGTGACCAGATGAACACTGAAGCTTTCTTT. Residues: CASSDQMNTEAFF.

The chain combines TRBV19 with TRBJ2-2, with TRBD2 matching 12 bases. Germline V gene sequence: CDR1 LNHDA, CDR2 SQIVND (reference sequence). The ends lost 9 bases at V and 5 bases at J; junction bases unmatched: 7. The CDR3 spans 15 residues. CDR3 DNA: TGTGCCAGCCTAGCGGGAGGGCCTAGGACCGGGGAGCTGTTTTTT. Translating gives CASLAGGPRTGELFF.

The gene calls are TRBV12-3 or TRBV12-4 and TRBJ1-5, with unresolved D. CDR3 length equals 13 residues. V was shortened by 2 bases and J by 5 bases, with 7 bases between the two germline ends. The CDR3 DNA sequence: TGTGCCAGCAGTTTAATCGGTGATCAGCCCCAGCATTTT. It codes for CASSLIGDQPQHF.

A word on this clone: One end of the junction does not line up with germline, which may come from a read error. The chain couples TRBV3-1 (or the pseudogene TRBV3-2) to TRBJ1-5; D is perhaps TRBD1 (6 bases). Germline V gene sequence: CDR1 LGHDT, CDR2 YNNKEL (reference sequence). The CDR3 consists of 12 residues. The CDR3 DNA reads as TGTGCCAGCGGCCAGGGGAGCCAGCCCCAGCATTTT. It codes for CASGQGSQPQHF.

The sample holds one count of this clone. V gene TRBV27 combines with J gene TRBJ1-1; a weak D match, TRBD1 (5 bases). This CDR3 contains 17 residues. V was clipped by 2 bases and J by 4 bases, with 20 bases between them. Germline loops: CDR1 MNHEY, CDR2 SMNVEV (reference sequence). The CDR3 loop is CASSLRIGSGLGTEAFF. The CDR3 DNA reads as TGTGCCAGCAGTTTACGTATTGGGTCAGGGCTGGGCACTGAAGCTTTCTTT.

This clone was seen more than once but under ten times. V usage is TRBV28 and J usage is TRBJ2-2; D is unresolved. Trimming cost V 3 bases and J 5 bases, with 13 bases left between them. Germline V lookup: CDR1 MDHEN, CDR2 SYDVKM. The CDR3 spans 15 residues. The CDR3 nucleotides read TGTGCCAGCAGTTTTGTCCGGGCGCGGACCGGGGAGCTGTTTTTT. The encoded protein is CASSFVRARTGELFF.

The chain employs TRBV3-1 (or the pseudogene TRBV3-2) and TRBJ2-5; D is perhaps TRBD1 (5 bases). V dropped 4 bases and J dropped 5 bases, with 14 bases sitting between them. The CDR3 has 14 residues. CDR1 and CDR2 (germline): LGHDT, YNNKEL (reference sequence). CDR3 nucleotides: TGTGCCAGCAGCCGACCAGGGAATTTGGAGACCCAGTACTTC. Translation: CASSRPGNLETQYF.

This clone turned up a few times. This chain links TRBV28 with TRBJ1-2; D not resolved. Germline V gives CDR1 MDHEN, CDR2 SYDVKM. The germline V and J ends were trimmed by 2 bases and 6 bases, with 7 bases remaining between them. The CDR3 has 12 amino acids. This CDR3 is CASSLPKDGYTF. The DNA of the CDR3 is TGTGCCAGCAGTTTACCCAAAGATGGCTACACCTTC.

The rearrangement links TRBV11-2 to TRBJ1-1; D is possibly TRBD1 (5 bases). The CDR3 extends over 12 amino acids. The ends were cut back, 1 base at V and 9 bases at J, with 9 bases in the middle. Germline V lookup: CDR1 SGHAT, CDR2 FQNNGV. The CDR3 loop is CASSLGGGQAFF. The CDR3 DNA follows: TGTGCCAGCAGCTTAGGTGGGGGACAAGCTTTCTTT.

The rearrangement uses TRBV4-1 and TRBJ2-7; 7 bases map to TRBD1. The V segment lost 2 bases and the J segment 2 bases; nucleotides outside the gene matches: 3. This CDR3 contains 14 residues. Germline V CDR1 and CDR2: MGHRA, YSYEKL. Here the CDR3 DNA reads TGCGCCAGCAGCCAAAGGGACAGAGCCTACGAGCAGTACTTC. Protein sequence: CASSQRDRAYEQYF.

The chain is built from TRBV27 and TRBJ2-2, with TRBD1 identical over 8 bases. With V trimmed by 5 bases and J by 5 bases, 4 bases remained unmatched. The CDR3 totals 14 residues. Looked up from germline, CDR1 is MNHEY and CDR2 is SMNVEV (reference sequence). CDR3 DNA sequence: TGTGCCAGCAGTCGCAGGGGGCGAACCGGGGAGCTGTTTTTT. Its protein is CASSRRGRTGELFF.

The chain links TRBV29-1 to TRBJ2-1, with TRBD2 identical over 11 bases. Trimming at V came to 6 bases and at J to 9 bases, leaving 13 bases not matched to a gene. CDR3 length: 15 amino acids. Germline V gives CDR1 SQVTM, CDR2 ANQGSEA. CDR3 sequence (DNA): TGCAGCGTCGGAATCCTTAGCGGGGGGGATGGTGAGCAGTTCTTC. It translates to CSVGILSGGDGEQFF.

J is TRBJ2-1 and V is TRBV27; 7 bases match TRBD2. The trim removed 4 bases at V and 6 bases at J, leaving 9 bases unmatched. Germline V lookup: CDR1 MNHEY, CDR2 SMNVEV (reference sequence). This CDR3 region has 15 residues. The DNA for the CDR3 is TGTGCCAGCAGTTCGGGACTCTCGGGGGGCAATGAGCAGTTCTTC. Translated: CASSSGLSGGNEQFF.

In this sample, this clone turned up once. The chain joins TRBV19 to TRBJ2-1; perhaps TRBD2 as D (8 bases). The CDR3 length is 16 residues. V was cut by 0 bases and J by 6 bases, with 15 bases left in between. Germline CDR1 LNHDA, CDR2 SQIVND (reference sequence). The CDR3 is CASSIDREGAGNEQFF. CDR3 sequence (DNA): TGTGCCAGTAGTATAGATCGGGAGGGGGCAGGCAATGAGCAGTTCTTC.

The J gene is TRBJ2-2, the V gene TRBV27, with 8 bases matching TRBD2. This CDR3 is built from 16 residues. V was pared by 2 bases and J by 6 bases, with 8 bases of the junction left unmatched. Germline V CDR1 and CDR2: MNHEY, SMNVEV (reference sequence). The CDR3 region is CASSLPTGGPAGELFF. The CDR3 nucleotides read TGTGCCAGCAGTTTACCCACGGGAGGGCCGGCCGGGGAGCTGTTTTTT.

The chain joins TRBV7-3 to TRBJ1-1; the D gene is possibly TRBD1 (6 bases). Germline V gives CDR1 SGHTA, CDR2 FQGTGA. Trimming took off 5 bases at V and 5 bases at J, with 9 bases between the two ends. The CDR3 has 12 amino acids. The CDR3 sequence is CASSATGTEAFF. In DNA, the CDR3 is TGTGCCAGCAGCGCGACAGGTACTGAAGCTTTCTTT.

The rearrangement links TRBV24-1 to TRBJ2-1, with TRBD2 matching 8 bases. V gave up 2 bases and J gave up 5 bases; unmatched junction bases: 4. Germline V gene lookup returns CDR1 KGHDR and CDR2 SFDVKD. The CDR3 sequence is 15 residues long. The CDR3 sequence is CATSDSGGADNEQFF. The CDR3 nucleotides are TGTGCCACCAGTGATTCCGGGGGGGCCGACAATGAGCAGTTCTTC.

This chain links TRBV20-1 with TRBJ2-1; TRBD2 matches 11 bases. The CDR3 has 16 residues. The V segment lost 3 bases and the J segment 4 bases; nucleotides outside the gene matches: 8. CDR1 is DFQATT, CDR2 SNEGSKA, per germline (reference sequence). The CDR3 DNA reads TGCAGTGCTAGTGGTCTAGCGGGAGGTCCGTACAATGAGCAGTTCTTC. Protein product: CSASGLAGGPYNEQFF.

The chain carries TRBV28 and TRBJ1-2; D unclear. The CDR3 sequence is 14 residues long. Trimming stripped 2 bases from V and 7 bases from J, with 14 bases between. Germline V gives CDR1 MDHEN, CDR2 SYDVKM. CDR3: CASSLDSVLGGYTF. The DNA of the CDR3 is TGTGCCAGCAGTTTAGATTCAGTGCTGGGTGGCTACACCTTC.

The CDR3 reads CASSGLAGVKYEQYF. In DNA form, the CDR3 reads TGTGCCAGCAGCGGTCTAGCGGGAGTAAAGTACGAGCAGTACTTC. The rearrangement links TRBV6-6 to TRBJ2-7; 10 bases are a match to TRBD2. V shed 6 bases and J 4 bases; nucleotides not matched to a gene: 9. CDR1 and CDR2 (germline): MNHNY, SVGAGI (reference sequence). This CDR3 contains 15 residues.

The chain is built from TRBV30 and TRBJ1-2, with 7 positions matching TRBD1. Germline V gene sequence: CDR1 GTSNPN, CDR2 SVGIG (reference sequence). The CDR3 contains 12 residues. V lost 4 bases and J lost 7; bases outside the gene matches: 6. Here the CDR3 reads CAWTPQGVGYTF. The CDR3 DNA follows: TGTGCCTGGACACCTCAGGGGGTTGGCTACACCTTC.